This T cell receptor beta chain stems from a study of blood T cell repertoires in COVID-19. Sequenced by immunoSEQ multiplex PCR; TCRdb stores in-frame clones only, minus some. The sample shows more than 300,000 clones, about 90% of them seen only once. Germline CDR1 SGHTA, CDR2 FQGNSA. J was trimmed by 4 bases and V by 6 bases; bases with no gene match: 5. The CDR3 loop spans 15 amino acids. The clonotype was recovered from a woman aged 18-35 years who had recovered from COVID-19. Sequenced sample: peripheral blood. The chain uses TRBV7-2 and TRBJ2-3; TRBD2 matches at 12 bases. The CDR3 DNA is TGTGCCAGCAGGCTAGCGGGAGGGCCATCAGATACGCAGTATTTT. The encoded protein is CASRLAGGPSDTQYF.